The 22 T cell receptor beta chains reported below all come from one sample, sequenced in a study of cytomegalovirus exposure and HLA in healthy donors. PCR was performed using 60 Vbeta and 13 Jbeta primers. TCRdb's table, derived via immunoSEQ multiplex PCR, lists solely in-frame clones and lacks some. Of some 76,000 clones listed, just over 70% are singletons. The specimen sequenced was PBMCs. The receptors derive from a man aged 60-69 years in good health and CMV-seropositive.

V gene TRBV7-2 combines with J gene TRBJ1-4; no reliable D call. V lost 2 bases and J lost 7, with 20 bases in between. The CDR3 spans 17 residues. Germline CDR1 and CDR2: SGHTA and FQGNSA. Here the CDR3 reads CASSLYFPTRGSEKLFF. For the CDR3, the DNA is TGTGCCAGCAGCTTATACTTTCCAACCCGCGGCAGTGAAAAACTGTTTTTT.

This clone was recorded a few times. This CDR3 reads CASSYSTSGIPYEQYF. CDR3 DNA: TGTGCCAGCAGTTACTCGACTAGCGGGATACCCTACGAGCAGTACTTC. V is TRBV6-5 and J is TRBJ2-7, with 11 bases that match TRBD2. CDR3 length: 16 residues. The germline V gene encodes CDR1 MNHEY and CDR2 SVGAGI. The junction had 3 bases not matched to a gene; V was cut back by 0 bases and J by 2 bases.

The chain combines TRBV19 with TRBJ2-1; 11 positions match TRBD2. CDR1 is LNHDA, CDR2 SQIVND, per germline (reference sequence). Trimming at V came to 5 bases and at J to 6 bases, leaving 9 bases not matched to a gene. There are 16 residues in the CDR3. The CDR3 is CASSSGTSGYFNEQFF. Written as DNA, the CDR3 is TGTGCCAGTAGTTCCGGGACTAGCGGATACTTCAATGAGCAGTTCTTC.

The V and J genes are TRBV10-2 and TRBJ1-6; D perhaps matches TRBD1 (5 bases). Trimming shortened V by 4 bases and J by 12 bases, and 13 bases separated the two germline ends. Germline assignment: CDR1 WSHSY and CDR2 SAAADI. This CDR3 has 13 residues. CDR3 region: CASSVGEVRPLHF. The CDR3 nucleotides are TGCGCCAGCAGTGTAGGGGAAGTGAGACCCCTCCACTTT.

CDR3 amino acids: CASSTGKDGYTF. In nucleotides, the CDR3 is TGTGCCAGCAGCACAGGGAAGGATGGCTACACCTTC. The chain uses TRBV6-6 and TRBJ1-2; perhaps TRBD1 as D (6 bases). The CDR3 runs to 12 residues. Germline CDR1 is MNHNY and CDR2 is SVGAGI (reference sequence). Trimming left V 6 bases short and J 6 bases short, with 11 bases between.

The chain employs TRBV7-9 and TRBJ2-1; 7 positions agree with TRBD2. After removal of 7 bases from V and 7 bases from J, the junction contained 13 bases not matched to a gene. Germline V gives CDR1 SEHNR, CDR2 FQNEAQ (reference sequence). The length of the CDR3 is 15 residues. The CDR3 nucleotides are TGTGCCAGCACCAAGCGTGGGGGAGGGCCTAATGAGCAGTTCTTC. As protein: CASTKRGGGPNEQFF. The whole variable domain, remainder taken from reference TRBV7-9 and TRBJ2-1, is DTGVSQNPRHKITKRGQNVTFRCDPISEHNRLYWYRQTLGQGPEFLTYFQNEAQLEKSRLLSDRFSAERPKGSFSTLEIQRTEQGDSAMYLCASTKRGGGPNEQFFGPGTRLTVL.

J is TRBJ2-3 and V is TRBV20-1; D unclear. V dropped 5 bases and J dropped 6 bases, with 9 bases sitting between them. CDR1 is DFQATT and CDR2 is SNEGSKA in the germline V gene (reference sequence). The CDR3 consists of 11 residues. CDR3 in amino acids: CSAASRDTQYF. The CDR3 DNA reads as TGCAGTGCTGCCTCTAGGGATACGCAGTATTTT.

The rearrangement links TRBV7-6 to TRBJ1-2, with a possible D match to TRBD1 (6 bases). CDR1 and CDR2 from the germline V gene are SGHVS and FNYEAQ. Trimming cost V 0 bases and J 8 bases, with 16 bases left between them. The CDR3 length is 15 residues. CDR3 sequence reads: CASSLAPGQQGGYTF. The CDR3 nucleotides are TGTGCCAGCAGCTTAGCACCGGGACAACAGGGAGGCTACACCTTC. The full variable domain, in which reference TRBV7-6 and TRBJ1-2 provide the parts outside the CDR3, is GAGVSQSPRYKVTKRGQDVALRCDPISGHVSLYWYRQALGQGPEFLTYFNYEAQQDKSGLPNDRFSAERPEGSISTLTIQRTEQRDSAMYRCASSLAPGQQGGYTFGSGTRLTVV.

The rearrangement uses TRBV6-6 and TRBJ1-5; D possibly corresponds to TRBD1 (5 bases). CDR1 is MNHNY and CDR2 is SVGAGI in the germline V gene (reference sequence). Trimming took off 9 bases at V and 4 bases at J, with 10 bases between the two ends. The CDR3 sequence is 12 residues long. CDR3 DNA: TGTGCCAGTCACGGGGGGAATCAGCCCCAGCATTTT. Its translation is CASHGGNQPQHF.

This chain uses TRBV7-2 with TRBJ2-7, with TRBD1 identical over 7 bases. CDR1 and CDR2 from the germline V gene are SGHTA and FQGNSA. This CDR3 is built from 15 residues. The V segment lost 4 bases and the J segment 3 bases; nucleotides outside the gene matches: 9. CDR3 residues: CASSSYRGLIYEQYF. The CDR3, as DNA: TGTGCCAGCAGCTCCTACAGGGGCTTAATCTACGAGCAGTACTTC.

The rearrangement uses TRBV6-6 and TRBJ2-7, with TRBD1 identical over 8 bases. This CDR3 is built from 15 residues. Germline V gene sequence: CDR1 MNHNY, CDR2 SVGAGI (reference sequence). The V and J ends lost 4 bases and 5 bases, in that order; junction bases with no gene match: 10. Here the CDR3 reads CASSWGQATLDEQYF. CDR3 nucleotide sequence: TGTGCCAGCAGTTGGGGACAGGCGACCCTAGACGAGCAGTACTTC.

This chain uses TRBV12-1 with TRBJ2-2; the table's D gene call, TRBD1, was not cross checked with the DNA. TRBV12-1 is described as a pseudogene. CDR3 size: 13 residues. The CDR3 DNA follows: TGTGCCAGCAGCCAAGACAGGGTCGGGGAGCTGTTTTTT. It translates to CASSQDRVGELFF.

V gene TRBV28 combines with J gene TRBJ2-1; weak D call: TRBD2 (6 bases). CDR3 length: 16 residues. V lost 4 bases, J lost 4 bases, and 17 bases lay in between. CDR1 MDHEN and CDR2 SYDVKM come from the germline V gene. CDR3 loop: CASSSPSAQAYNEQFF. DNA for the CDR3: TGTGCCAGCAGTTCCCCTAGCGCCCAGGCGTACAATGAGCAGTTCTTC.

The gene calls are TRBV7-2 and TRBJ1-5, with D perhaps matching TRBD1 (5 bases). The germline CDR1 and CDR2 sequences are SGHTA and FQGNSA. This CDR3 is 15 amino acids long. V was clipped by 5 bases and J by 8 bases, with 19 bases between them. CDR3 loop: CASSPRGQGAEPQHF. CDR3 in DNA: TGTGCCAGCAGCCCAAGAGGTCAGGGCGCGGAGCCCCAGCATTTT.

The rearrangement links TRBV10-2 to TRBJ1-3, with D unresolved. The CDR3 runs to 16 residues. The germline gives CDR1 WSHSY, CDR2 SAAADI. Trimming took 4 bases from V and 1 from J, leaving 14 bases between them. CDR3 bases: TGCGCCAGCAGTGGCACCTCTGGGCAGTCTGGAAACACCATATATTTT. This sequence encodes CASSGTSGQSGNTIYF.

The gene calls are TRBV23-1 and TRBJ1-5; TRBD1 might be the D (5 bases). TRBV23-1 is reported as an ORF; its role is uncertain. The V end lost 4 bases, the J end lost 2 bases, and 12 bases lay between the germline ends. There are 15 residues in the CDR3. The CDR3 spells CASSRGGTGNQPQHF. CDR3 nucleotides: TGCGCCAGCAGTCGGGGGGGAACGGGCAATCAGCCCCAGCATTTT.

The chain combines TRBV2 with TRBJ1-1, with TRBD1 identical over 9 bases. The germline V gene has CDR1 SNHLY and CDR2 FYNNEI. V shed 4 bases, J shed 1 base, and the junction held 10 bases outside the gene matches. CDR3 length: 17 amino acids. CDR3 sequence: CASSGGTGGRKNTEAFF. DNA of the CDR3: TGTGCCAGCAGTGGAGGAACAGGGGGCCGTAAGAACACTGAAGCTTTCTTT.

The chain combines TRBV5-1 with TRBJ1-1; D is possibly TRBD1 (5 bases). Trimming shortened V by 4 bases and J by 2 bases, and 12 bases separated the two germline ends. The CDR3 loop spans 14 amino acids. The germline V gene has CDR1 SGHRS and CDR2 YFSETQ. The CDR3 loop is CASSVTWGNTEAFF. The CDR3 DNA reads TGCGCCAGCAGCGTCACTTGGGGCAACACTGAAGCTTTCTTT.

The CDR3 DNA reads as TGTGCCAGCAGCGATAAGACAGGGCCCGAGACCCAGTACTTC. Protein: CASSDKTGPETQYF. V and J are TRBV9 and TRBJ2-5, with 7 bases fitting TRBD1. V lost 3 bases, J lost 5 bases, and 7 bases stayed unmatched. The length of the CDR3 is 14 residues. Germline CDR1 is SGDLS and CDR2 is YYNGEE.

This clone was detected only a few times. CDR3 nucleotide sequence: TGTGCCAGCAGCACCGGGAGAGAGACCCAGTACTTC. It is translated as CASSTGRETQYF. The gene calls are TRBV11-2 and TRBJ2-5; D may be TRBD2 (6 bases). This CDR3 spans 12 amino acids. In germline, CDR1 is SGHAT, CDR2 FQNNGV. V was shortened by 5 bases and J by 4 bases, with 8 bases between the two germline ends.

In nucleotides, the CDR3 is TGCAGCGCCCCGGGGGAGGGGCAGGCAGATACGCAGTATTTT. Its translation: CSAPGEGQADTQYF. The V gene is TRBV29-1, the J gene TRBJ2-3; 7 positions agree with TRBD2. The V gene end was trimmed by 7 bases and the J gene end by 4 bases; junction bases not matched to a gene: 11. This CDR3 has 14 amino acids. Germline loops: CDR1 SQVTM, CDR2 ANQGSEA.

CDR3 coding DNA: TGTGCCAGCAGCTTACTGGGCGGGAGCGGTGAGACCCAGTACTTC. Its protein product is CASSLLGGSGETQYF. This rearrangement joins TRBV11-3 to TRBJ2-5, with TRBD2 matching over 7 bases. The trim removed 2 bases at V and 5 bases at J, leaving 8 bases unmatched. The CDR3 loop spans 15 amino acids. Germline V gives CDR1 SGHNT, CDR2 YENEEA. The whole variable domain, remainder taken from reference TRBV11-3 and TRBJ2-5, is EAGVVQSPRYKIIEKKQPVAFWCNPISGHNTLYWYLQNLGQGPELLIRYENEEAVDDSQLPKDRFSAERLKGVDSTLKIQPAELGDSAVYLCASSLLGGSGETQYFGPGTRLLVL.